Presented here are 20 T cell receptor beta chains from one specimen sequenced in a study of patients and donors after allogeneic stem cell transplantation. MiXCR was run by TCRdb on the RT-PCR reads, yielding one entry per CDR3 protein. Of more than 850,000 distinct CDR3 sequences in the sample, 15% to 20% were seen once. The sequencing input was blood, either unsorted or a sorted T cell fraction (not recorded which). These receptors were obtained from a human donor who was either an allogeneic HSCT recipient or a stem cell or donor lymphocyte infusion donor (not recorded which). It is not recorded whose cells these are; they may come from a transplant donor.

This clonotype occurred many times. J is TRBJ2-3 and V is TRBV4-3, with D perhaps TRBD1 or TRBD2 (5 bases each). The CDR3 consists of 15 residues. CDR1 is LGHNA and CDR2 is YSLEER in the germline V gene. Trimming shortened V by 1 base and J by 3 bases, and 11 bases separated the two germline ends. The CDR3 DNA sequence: TGCGCCAGCAGCCAAGCTACAGGCGGGACAGATACGCAGTATTTT. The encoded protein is CASSQATGGTDTQYF.

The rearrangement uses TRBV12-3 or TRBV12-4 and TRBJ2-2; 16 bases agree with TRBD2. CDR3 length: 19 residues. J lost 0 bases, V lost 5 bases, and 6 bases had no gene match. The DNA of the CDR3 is TGTGCCAGCAGTCCCCCGGGACTAGCGGGGGGGGCGAACACCGGGGAGCTGTTTTTT. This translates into CASSPPGLAGGANTGELFF.

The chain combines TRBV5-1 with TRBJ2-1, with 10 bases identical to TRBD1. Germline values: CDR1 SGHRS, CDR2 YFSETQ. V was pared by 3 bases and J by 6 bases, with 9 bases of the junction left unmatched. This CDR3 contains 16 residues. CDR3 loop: CASSSRGQGQLNEQFF. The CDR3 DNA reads TGCGCCAGCAGCTCCAGGGGACAGGGGCAGCTCAATGAGCAGTTCTTC.

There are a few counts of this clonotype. In DNA form, the CDR3 reads TGCAGTGCTGGGCCGGGACTGAGGAATGAAAAACTGTTTTTT. It encodes CSAGPGLRNEKLFF. The chain couples TRBV20-1 to TRBJ1-4; a possible D gene is TRBD1 (5 bases). Germline V lookup: CDR1 DFQATT, CDR2 SNEGSKA (reference sequence). CDR3 length: 14 amino acids. The V and J ends lost 5 bases and 5 bases respectively, with 15 bases between them.

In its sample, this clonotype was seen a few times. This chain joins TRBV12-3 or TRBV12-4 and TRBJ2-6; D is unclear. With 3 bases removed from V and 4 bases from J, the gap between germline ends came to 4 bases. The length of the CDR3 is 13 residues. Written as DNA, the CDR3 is TGTGCCAGCAGTTTCGGGGGGGCCAACGTCCTGACTTTC. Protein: CASSFGGANVLTF.

In nucleotides, the CDR3 is TGTGCCAGCAGCCAACCGGACACGTTGGGATTCTTC. Its translation is CASSQPDTLGFF. The rearrangement joins TRBV7-9 to TRBJ2-1; D is possibly TRBD1 (5 bases). The V gene lost 5 bases and the J gene lost 16 bases, with 18 bases spanning the gap. Germline V gene lookup returns CDR1 SEHNR and CDR2 FQNEAQ (reference sequence). This CDR3 has 12 amino acids.

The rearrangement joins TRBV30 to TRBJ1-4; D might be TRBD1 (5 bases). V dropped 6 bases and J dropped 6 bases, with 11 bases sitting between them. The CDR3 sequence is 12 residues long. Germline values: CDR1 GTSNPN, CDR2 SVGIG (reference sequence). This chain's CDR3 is CACNGGDEKLFF. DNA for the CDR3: TGTGCCTGTAACGGGGGTGATGAAAAACTGTTTTTT. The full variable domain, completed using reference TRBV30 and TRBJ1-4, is SQTIHQWPATLVQPVGSPLSLECTVEGTSNPNLYWYRQAAGRGLQLLFYSVGIGQISSEVPQNLSASRPQDRQFILSSKKLLLSDSGFYLCACNGGDEKLFFGSGTQLSVL.

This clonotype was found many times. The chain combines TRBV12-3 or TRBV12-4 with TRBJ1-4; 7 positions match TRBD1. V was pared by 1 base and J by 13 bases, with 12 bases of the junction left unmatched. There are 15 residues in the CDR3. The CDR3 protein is CASSLVAGGDEVLFF. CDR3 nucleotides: TGTGCCAGCAGTTTAGTGGCAGGGGGGGATGAAGTACTGTTTTTT.

CDR3 loop: CASSQGQGSPGELFF. DNA of the CDR3: TGTGCCAGCAGCCAGGGACAGGGGAGCCCCGGGGAGCTGTTTTTT. The chain carries TRBV11-2 and TRBJ2-2; 10 bases are shared with TRBD1. The CDR3 is 15 amino acids. Per the germline V gene, CDR1 is SGHAT and CDR2 is FQNNGV. After removal of 5 bases from V and 6 bases from J, the junction contained 6 bases not matched to a gene.

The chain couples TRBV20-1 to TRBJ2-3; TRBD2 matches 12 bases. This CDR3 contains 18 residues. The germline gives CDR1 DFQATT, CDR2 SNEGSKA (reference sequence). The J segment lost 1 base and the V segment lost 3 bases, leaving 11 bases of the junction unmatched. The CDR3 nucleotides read TGCAGTGCTAGTGGACTAGCGGGACACTTAGCCCGCACAGATACGCAGTATTTT. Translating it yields CSASGLAGHLARTDTQYF.

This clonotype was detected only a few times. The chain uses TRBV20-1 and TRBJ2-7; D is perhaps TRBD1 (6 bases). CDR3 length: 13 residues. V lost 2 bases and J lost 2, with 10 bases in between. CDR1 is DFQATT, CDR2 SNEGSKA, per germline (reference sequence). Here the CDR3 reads CSARYKGAYEQYF. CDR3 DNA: TGCAGTGCTAGATATAAGGGGGCCTACGAGCAGTACTTC.

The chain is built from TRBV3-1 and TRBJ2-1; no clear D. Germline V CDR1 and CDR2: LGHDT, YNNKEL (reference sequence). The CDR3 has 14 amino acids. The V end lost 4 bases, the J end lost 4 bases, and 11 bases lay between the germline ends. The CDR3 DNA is TGTGCCAGCAGCCCCCAACCAAGATACAATGAGCAGTTCTTC. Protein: CASSPQPRYNEQFF.

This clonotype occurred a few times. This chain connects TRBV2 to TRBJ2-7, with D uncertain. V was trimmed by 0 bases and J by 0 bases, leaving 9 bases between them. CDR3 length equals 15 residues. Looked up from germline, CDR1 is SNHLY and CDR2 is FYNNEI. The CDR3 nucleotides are TGTGCCAGCAGTGAAGCCGACATATTCTCCTACGAGCAGTACTTC. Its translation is CASSEADIFSYEQYF.

The CDR3 DNA reads as TGTGCCAGCTCACCCACCGCAGGGCTTCAAGAGACCCAGTACTTC. Encoded protein: CASSPTAGLQETQYF. The chain has TRBV18 and TRBJ2-5; tentatively, D is TRBD1 (5 bases). Between the trimmed V and J ends, which lost 3 bases and 2 bases, there was a span of 13 bases. The CDR3 has 15 amino acids. Germline CDR1 and CDR2: KGHSH and LQKENI.

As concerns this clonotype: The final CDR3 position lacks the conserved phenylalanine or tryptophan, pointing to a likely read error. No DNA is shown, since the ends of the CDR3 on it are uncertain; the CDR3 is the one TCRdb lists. CDR3 residues: CASSPVWQGVRYL. The rearrangement uses TRBV12-3 or TRBV12-4 and TRBJ2-7; TRBD1 was called by the table and not checked on the DNA. The CDR3 is 13 residues long, ends included.

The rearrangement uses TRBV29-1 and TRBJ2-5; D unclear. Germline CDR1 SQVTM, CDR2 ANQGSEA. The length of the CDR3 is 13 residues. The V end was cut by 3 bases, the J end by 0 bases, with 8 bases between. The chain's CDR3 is CSVELANQETQYF. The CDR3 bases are TGCAGCGTTGAGCTGGCGAACCAAGAGACCCAGTACTTC. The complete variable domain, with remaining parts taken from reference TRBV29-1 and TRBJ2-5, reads SAVISQKPSRDICQRGTSLTIQCQVDSQVTMMFWYRQQPGQSLTLIATANQGSEATYESGFVIDKFPISRPNLTFSTLTVSNMSPEDSSIYLCSVELANQETQYFGPGTRLLVL.

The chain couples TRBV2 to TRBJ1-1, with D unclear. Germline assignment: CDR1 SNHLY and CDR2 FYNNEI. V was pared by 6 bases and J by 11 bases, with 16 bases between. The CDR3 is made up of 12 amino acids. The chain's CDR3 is CASSADRAAAFF. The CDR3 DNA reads TGTGCCAGCAGCGCCGATAGGGCAGCGGCTTTCTTT.

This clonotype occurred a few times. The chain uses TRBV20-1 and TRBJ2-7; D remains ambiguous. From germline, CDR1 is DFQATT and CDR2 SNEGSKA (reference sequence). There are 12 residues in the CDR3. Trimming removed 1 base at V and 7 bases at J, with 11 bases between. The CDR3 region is CSARVTPLEQYF. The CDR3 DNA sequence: TGCAGTGCTAGAGTAACCCCTCTTGAGCAGTACTTC.

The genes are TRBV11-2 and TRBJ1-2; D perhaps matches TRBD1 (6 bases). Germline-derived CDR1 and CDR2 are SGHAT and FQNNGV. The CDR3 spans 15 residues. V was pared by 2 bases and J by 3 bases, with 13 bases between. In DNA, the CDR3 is TGTGCCAGCAGCTTAATACGGGGGCGTGACTATGGCTACACCTTC. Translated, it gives CASSLIRGRDYGYTF.

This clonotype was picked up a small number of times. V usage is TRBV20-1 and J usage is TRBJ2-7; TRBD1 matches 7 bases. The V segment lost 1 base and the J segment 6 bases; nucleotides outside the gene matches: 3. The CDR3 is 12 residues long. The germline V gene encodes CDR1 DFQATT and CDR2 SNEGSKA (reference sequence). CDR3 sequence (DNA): TGCAGTGCTAGAGGAAGGGGGCCCGAGCAGTACTTC. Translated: CSARGRGPEQYF.